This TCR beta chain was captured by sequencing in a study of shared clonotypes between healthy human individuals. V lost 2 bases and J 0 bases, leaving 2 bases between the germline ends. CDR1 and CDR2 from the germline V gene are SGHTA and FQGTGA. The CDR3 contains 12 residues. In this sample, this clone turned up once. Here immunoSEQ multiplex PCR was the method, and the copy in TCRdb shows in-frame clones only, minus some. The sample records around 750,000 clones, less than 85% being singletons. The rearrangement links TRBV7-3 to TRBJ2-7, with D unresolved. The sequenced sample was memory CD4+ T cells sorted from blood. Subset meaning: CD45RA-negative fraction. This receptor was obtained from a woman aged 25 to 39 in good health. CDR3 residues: CASSLPSYEQYF. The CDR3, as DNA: TGTGCCAGCAGCTTACCCTCCTACGAGCAGTACTTC.